This passage covers 9 T cell receptor beta chains from one sample sequenced in a study of follicular helper T cells after annual influenza vaccination. Only in-frame clones appear in the TCRdb table, and some are missing; sequencing was by immunoSEQ multiplex PCR. The repertoire holds over 6,000 clones, with about four fifths as singletons. Time point: 2015-2016 season, 7 days after influenza vaccination. Here the sequenced sample was CXCR5- memory CD4+ T cells sorted from blood, taken 7 days after influenza vaccination. Receptor source: an adult who received the influenza vaccine.

The rearrangement uses TRBV6-5 and TRBJ2-3; D remains ambiguous. CDR1 MNHEY and CDR2 SVGAGI come from the germline V gene. CDR3 size: 13 residues. V lost 5 bases and J 6 bases, leaving 12 bases between the germline ends. DNA for the CDR3: TGTGCCAGCAGTGAACGGTGGGCTGATACGCAGTATTTT. Protein sequence: CASSERWADTQYF.

The chain carries TRBV6-6 and TRBJ2-3; TRBD2 aligns across 10 bases. With 5 bases clipped from V and 1 base from J, the junction kept 3 bases outside the gene matches. Germline V gene sequence: CDR1 MNHNY, CDR2 SVGAGI (reference sequence). The CDR3 is 15 residues long. The CDR3 sequence: CASSPGLAGTDTQYF. The CDR3 bases are TGTGCCAGCAGTCCAGGACTAGCGGGCACAGATACGCAGTATTTT.

The chain uses TRBV7-8 and TRBJ1-1; D might be TRBD1 (5 bases). The CDR3 extends over 12 amino acids. V was clipped by 6 bases and J by 4 bases, with 9 bases between them. The germline V gene encodes CDR1 SGHVS and CDR2 FQNEAQ. DNA of the CDR3: TGTGCCAGCAGGGGGGGGAGCACTGAAGCTTTCTTT. Its translation is CASRGGSTEAFF.

The CDR3 DNA is TGTGCCAGCAGCCATGGGGGCACTGAAGCTTTCTTT. It encodes CASSHGGTEAFF. The chain combines TRBV7-2 with TRBJ1-1; D is perhaps TRBD1 (5 bases). V lost 5 bases and J lost 4, with 8 bases in between. This CDR3 is built from 12 residues. The germline V gene has CDR1 SGHTA and CDR2 FQGNSA.

The chain combines TRBV6-5 with TRBJ2-2; possibly TRBD1 or TRBD2 for D (5 bases each). Trimming removed 0 bases at V and 4 bases at J, with 9 bases between. This CDR3 spans 15 amino acids. CDR1 is MNHEY, CDR2 SVGAGI, per germline. The CDR3 loop is CASSYSGVGTGELFF. CDR3 sequence (DNA): TGTGCCAGCAGTTACTCGGGGGTAGGCACCGGGGAGCTGTTTTTT.

V gene TRBV18 combines with J gene TRBJ2-2; tentatively, D is TRBD2 (6 bases). There are 15 residues in the CDR3. CDR1 is KGHSH and CDR2 is LQKENI in the germline V gene. Trimming pared 0 bases from V and 1 base from J, leaving 6 bases between. In nucleotides, the CDR3 is TGTGCCAGCTCACCACCGCGGGGGAACACCGGGGAGCTGTTTTTT. Amino acids: CASSPPRGNTGELFF. The whole variable domain, filled in from reference TRBV18 and TRBJ2-2, reads NAGVMQNPRHLVRRRGQEARLRCSPMKGHSHVYWYRQLPEEGLKFMVYLQKENIIDESGMPKERFSAEFPKEGPSILRIQQVVRGDSAAYFCASSPPRGNTGELFFGEGSRLTVL.

The V gene is TRBV28, the J gene TRBJ1-4, with a weak D call TRBD1 (6 bases). CDR1 is MDHEN and CDR2 is SYDVKM in the germline V gene. This CDR3 comprises 14 residues. The V gene lost 5 bases and the J gene lost 4 bases, with 11 bases spanning the gap. The CDR3 sequence: CASSEQGFNEKLFF. In nucleotides, the CDR3 is TGTGCCAGCAGTGAACAGGGATTTAATGAAAAACTGTTTTTT.

The rearrangement joins TRBV29-1 to TRBJ2-5, with 7 bases identical to TRBD2. CDR3 size: 11 residues. Unmatched junction bases numbered 1, after V lost 7 bases and J lost 2 bases. CDR1 and CDR2 (germline): SQVTM, ANQGSEA. The DNA for the CDR3 is TGCAGCGGGGGGGGTCAAGAGACCCAGTACTTC. It yields the protein CSGGGQETQYF.

The chain uses TRBV6-5 and TRBJ2-2; 7 bases agree with TRBD1. After removal of 6 bases from V and 2 bases from J, the junction contained 6 bases not matched to a gene. This CDR3 spans 15 amino acids. In germline, CDR1 is MNHEY, CDR2 SVGAGI. This CDR3 reads CASRLGTANTGELFF. In DNA, the CDR3 is TGTGCCAGCAGACTTGGGACAGCAAACACCGGGGAGCTGTTTTTT.